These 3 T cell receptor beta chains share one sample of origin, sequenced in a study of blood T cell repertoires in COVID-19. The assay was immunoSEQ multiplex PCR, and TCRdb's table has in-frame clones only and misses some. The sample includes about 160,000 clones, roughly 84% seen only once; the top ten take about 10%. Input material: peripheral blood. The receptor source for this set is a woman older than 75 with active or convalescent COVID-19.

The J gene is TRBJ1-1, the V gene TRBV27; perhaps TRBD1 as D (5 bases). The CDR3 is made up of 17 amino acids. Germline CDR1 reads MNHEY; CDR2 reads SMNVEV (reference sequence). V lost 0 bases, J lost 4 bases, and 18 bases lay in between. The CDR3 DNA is TGTGCCAGCAGTTTATCAGGGCAGGGCTCCCTTTTCACTGAAGCTTTCTTT. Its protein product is CASSLSGQGSLFTEAFF.

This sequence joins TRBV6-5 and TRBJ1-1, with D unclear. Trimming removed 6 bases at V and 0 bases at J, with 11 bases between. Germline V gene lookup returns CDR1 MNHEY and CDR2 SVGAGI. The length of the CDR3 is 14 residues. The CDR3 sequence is CASRETTVNTEAFF. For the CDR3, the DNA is TGTGCCAGCAGGGAGACTACCGTGAACACTGAAGCTTTCTTT.

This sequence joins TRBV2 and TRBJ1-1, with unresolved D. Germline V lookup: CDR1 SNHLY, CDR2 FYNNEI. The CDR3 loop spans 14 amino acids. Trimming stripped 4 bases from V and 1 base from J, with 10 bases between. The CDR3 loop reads CASSGNLPNTEAFF. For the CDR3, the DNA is TGTGCCAGCAGTGGTAACTTACCGAACACTGAAGCTTTCTTT. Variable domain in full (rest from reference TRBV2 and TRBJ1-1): EPEVTQTPSHQVTQMGQEVILRCVPISNHLYFYWYRQILGQKVEFLVSFYNNEISEKSEIFDDQFSVERPDGSNFTLKIRSTKLEDSAMYFCASSGNLPNTEAFFGQGTRLTVV.